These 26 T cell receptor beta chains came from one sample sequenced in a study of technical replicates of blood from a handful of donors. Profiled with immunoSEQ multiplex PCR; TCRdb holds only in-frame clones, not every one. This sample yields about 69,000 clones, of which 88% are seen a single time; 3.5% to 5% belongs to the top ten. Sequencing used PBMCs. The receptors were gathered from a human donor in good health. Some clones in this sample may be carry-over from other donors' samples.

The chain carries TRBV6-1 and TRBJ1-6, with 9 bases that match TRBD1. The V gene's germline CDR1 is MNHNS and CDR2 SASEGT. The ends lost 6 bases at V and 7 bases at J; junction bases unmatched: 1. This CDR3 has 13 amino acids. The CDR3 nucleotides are TGTGCCAGCAGCGGGACAGGGAATTCACCCCTCCACTTT. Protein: CASSGTGNSPLHF.

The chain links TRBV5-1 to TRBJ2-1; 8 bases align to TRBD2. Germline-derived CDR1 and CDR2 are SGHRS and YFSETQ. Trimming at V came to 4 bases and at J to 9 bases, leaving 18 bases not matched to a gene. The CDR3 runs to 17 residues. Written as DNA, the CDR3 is TGCGCCAGCAGCAAAACCCGGTCCGGGGGGGCGGTATCTGAGCAGTTCTTC. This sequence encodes CASSKTRSGGAVSEQFF.

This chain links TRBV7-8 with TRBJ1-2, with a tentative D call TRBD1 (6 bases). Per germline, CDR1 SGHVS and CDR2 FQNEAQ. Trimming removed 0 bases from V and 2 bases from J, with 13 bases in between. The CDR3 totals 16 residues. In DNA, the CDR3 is TGTGCCAGCAGCTTAGCGCCGGACAGAATAAACTATGGCTACACCTTC. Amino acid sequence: CASSLAPDRINYGYTF.

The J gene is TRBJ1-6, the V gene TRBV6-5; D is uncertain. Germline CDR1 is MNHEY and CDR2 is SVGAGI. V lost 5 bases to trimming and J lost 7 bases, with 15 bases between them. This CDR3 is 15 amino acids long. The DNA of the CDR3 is TGTGCCAGCAGTCAGAGACAAAACTTGAATTCACCCCTCCACTTT. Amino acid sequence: CASSQRQNLNSPLHF.

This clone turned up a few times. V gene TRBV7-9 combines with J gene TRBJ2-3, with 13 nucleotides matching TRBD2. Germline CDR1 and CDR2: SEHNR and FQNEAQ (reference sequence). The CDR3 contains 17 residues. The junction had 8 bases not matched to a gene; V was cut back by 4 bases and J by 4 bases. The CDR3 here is CASSSFGLAGAPDTQYF. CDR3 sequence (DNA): TGTGCCAGCAGCTCTTTCGGACTAGCGGGGGCCCCAGATACGCAGTATTTT.

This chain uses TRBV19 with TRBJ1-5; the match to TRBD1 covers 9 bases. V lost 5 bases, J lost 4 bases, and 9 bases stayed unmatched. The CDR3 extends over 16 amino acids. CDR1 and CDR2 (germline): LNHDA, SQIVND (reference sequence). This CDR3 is CASSFLTGTGNQPQHF. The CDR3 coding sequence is TGTGCCAGTAGTTTTCTGACCGGGACAGGGAATCAGCCCCAGCATTTT.

CDR3 coding DNA: TGTGCCAGCAGCGGGGGACGGAGGGAGGGGTATGGCTACACCTTC. It translates to CASSGGRREGYGYTF. The chain uses TRBV21-1 and TRBJ1-2. TRBV21-1 is assigned pseudogene status. CDR3 length: 15 amino acids.

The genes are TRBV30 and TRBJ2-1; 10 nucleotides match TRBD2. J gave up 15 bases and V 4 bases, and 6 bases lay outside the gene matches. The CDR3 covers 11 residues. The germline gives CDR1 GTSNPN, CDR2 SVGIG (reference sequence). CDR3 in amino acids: CAWTSGSSGFF. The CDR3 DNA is TGTGCCTGGACTAGCGGGAGCTCGGGGTTCTTC.

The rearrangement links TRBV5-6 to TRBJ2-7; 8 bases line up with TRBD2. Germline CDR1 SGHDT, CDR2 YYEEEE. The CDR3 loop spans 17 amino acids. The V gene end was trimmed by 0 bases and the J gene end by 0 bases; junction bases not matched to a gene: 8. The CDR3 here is CASSLAFGGALSYEQYF. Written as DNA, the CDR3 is TGTGCCAGCAGCTTGGCCTTCGGGGGGGCTCTCTCCTACGAGCAGTACTTC.

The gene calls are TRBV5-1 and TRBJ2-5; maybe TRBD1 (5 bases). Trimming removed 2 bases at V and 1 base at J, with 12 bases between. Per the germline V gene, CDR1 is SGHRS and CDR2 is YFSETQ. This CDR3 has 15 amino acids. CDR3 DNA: TGCGCCAGCAGCTTCGGCAGGGTCAGCCAAGAGACCCAGTACTTC. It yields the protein CASSFGRVSQETQYF.

Written as DNA, the CDR3 is TGTGCCAGCTCACCAACCGAGGGCAGACGTTACACTGAAGCTTTCTTT. Translation: CASSPTEGRRYTEAFF. The genes are TRBV18 and TRBJ1-1; D is unclear. The CDR3 is made up of 16 amino acids. Deletions cut 2 bases from V and 3 bases from J, with 16 bases between. CDR1 is KGHSH and CDR2 is LQKENI in the germline V gene.

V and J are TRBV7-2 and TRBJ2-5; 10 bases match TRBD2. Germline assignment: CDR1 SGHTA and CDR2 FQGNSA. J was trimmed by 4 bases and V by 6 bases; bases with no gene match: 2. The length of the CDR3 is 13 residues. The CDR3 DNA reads TGTGCCAGCAGAGCGGGGGGGGCAGAGACCCAGTACTTC. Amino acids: CASRAGGAETQYF.

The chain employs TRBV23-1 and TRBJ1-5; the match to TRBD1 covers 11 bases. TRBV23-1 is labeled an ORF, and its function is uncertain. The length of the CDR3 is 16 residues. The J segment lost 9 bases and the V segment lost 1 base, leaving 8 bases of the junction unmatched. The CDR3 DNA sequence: TGCGCCAGCAGTCAATTTCCGGGACAGGGGGATGGGCCCCAGCATTTT. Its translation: CASSQFPGQGDGPQHF.

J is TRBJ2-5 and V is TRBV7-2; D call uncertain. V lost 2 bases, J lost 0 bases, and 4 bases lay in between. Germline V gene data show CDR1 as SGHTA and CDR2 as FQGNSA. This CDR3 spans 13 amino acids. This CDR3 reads CASSLTNQETQYF. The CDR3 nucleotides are TGTGCCAGCAGCTTAACTAACCAAGAGACCCAGTACTTC. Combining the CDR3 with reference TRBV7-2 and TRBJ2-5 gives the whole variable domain GAGVSQSPSNKVTEKGKDVELRCDPISGHTALYWYRQSLGQGLEFLIYFQGNSAPDKSGLPSDRFSAERTGGSVSTLTIQRTQQEDSAVYLCASSLTNQETQYFGPGTRLLVL.

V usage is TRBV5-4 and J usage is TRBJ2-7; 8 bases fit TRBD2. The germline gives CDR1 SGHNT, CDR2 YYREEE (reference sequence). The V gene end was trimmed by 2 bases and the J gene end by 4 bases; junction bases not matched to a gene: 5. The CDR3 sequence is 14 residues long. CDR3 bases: TGTGCCAGCAGCTTTGGAGCGGGAGAGTACGAGCAGTACTTC. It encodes CASSFGAGEYEQYF. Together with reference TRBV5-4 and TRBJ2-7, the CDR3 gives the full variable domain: ETGVTQSPTHLIKTRGQQVTLRCSSQSGHNTVSWYQQALGQGPQFIFQYYREEENGRGNFPPRFSGLQFPNYSSELNVNALELDDSALYLCASSFGAGEYEQYFGPGTRLTVT.

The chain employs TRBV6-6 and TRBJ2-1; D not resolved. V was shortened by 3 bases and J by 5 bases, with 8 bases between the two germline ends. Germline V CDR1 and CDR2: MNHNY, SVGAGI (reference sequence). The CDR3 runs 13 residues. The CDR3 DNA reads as TGTGCCAGCAGTTATCTACTACACAATGAGCAGTTCTTC. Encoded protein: CASSYLLHNEQFF.

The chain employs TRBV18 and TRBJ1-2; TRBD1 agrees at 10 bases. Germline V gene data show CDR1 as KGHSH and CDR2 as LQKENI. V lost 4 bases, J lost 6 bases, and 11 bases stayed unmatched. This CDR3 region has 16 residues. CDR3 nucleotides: TGTGCCAGCTCACTACCGGGACGGACAGGGGGAGATGGCTACACCTTC. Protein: CASSLPGRTGGDGYTF.

CDR3 sequence reads: CASSLVGQISETQYF. CDR3 coding DNA: TGTGCCAGCAGCTTAGTGGGACAGATTTCGGAGACCCAGTACTTC. The gene calls are TRBV7-9 and TRBJ2-5, with 7 nucleotides matching TRBD1. Germline-derived CDR1 and CDR2 are SEHNR and FQNEAQ (reference sequence). The CDR3 runs to 15 residues. Trimming removed 1 base from V and 5 bases from J; junction bases left unmatched: 7.

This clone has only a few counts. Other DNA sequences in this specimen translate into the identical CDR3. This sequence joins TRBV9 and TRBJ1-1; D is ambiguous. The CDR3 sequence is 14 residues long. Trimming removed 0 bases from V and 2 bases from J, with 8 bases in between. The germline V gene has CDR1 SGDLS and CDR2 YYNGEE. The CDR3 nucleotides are TGTGCCAGCAGCGTAGGGGGAGCCAACACTGAAGCTTTCTTT. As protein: CASSVGGANTEAFF.

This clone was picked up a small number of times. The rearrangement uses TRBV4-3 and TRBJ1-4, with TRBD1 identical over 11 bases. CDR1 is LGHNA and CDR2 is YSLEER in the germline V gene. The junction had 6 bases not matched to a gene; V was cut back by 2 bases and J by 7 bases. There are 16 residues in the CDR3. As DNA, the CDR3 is TGCGCCAGCAGCCAAAACTACGGGACAGGGGGTGAAAAACTGTTTTTT. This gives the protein CASSQNYGTGGEKLFF.

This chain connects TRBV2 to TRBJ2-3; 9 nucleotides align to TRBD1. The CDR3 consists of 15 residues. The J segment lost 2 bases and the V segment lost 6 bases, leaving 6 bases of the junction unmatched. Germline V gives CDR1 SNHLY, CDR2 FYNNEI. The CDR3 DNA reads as TGTGCCAGCAGGGCCCGGGACAGGGACACAGATACGCAGTATTTT. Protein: CASRARDRDTDTQYF. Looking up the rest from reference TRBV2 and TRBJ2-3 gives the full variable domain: EPEVTQTPSHQVTQMGQEVILRCVPISNHLYFYWYRQILGQKVEFLVSFYNNEISEKSEIFDDQFSVERPDGSNFTLKIRSTKLEDSAMYFCASRARDRDTDTQYFGPGTRLTVL.

The CDR3 loop reads CASSLGTTMNTEAFF. For the CDR3, the DNA is TGTGCCAGCAGCTTGGGGACAACAATGAACACTGAAGCTTTCTTT. This sequence joins TRBV5-8 and TRBJ1-1; D might be TRBD1 (5 bases). The V gene lost 0 bases and the J gene lost 0 bases, with 9 bases spanning the gap. This CDR3 is built from 15 residues. CDR1 and CDR2 from the germline V gene are SGHTS and YDEGEE.

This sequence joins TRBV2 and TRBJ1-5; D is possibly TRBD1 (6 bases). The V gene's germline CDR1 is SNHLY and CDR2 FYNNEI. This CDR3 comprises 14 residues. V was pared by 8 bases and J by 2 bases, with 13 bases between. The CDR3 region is CASSRGAGNQPQHF. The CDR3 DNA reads TGTGCCAGCTCCCGGGGGGCCGGCAATCAGCCCCAGCATTTT.

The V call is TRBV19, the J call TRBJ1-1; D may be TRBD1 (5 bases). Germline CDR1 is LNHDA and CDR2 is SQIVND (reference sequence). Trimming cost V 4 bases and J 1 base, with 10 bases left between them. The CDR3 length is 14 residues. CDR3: CASSSRQPNTEAFF. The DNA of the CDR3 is TGTGCCAGTAGTAGCCGACAGCCGAACACTGAAGCTTTCTTT.

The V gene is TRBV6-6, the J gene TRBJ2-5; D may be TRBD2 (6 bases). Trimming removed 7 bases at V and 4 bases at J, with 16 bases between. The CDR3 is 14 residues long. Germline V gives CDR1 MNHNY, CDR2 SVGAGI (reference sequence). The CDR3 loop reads CASTRAGPRETQYF. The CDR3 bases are TGTGCCAGCACCAGGGCGGGGCCTCGAGAGACCCAGTACTTC.

CDR3: CASSQAGSVSQETQYF. The DNA for the CDR3 is TGTGCCAGCAGCCAAGCTGGTTCGGTTAGCCAAGAGACCCAGTACTTC. The chain uses TRBV4-2 and TRBJ2-5; D gene unclear. This CDR3 contains 16 residues. Germline V gene data show CDR1 as LGHNA and CDR2 as YNFKEQ. With 1 base removed from V and 1 base from J, the gap between germline ends came to 13 bases.